These 15 T cell receptor beta chains were sequenced from one sample in a study of blood T cells in healthy people across ages. Using a J-beta primer mix together with a sample-barcoded 5' primer, a second PCR was run for roughly 6 to 11 cycles. TCRdb processed the 5' RACE reads anew with MiXCR; each CDR3 protein has one entry. The data show approximately 800,000 distinct CDR3 sequences, 58% seen once. Sequencing was carried out using blood. The receptors were gathered from a young man in good health.

The chain uses TRBV7-7 and TRBJ1-4, with D unresolved. Germline CDR1 reads SSHAT; CDR2 reads FNYEAQ (reference sequence). Trimming shortened V by 1 base and J by 4 bases, and 4 bases separated the two germline ends. This CDR3 has 13 amino acids. CDR3 DNA: TGTGCCAGCAGCTTAGGTTTTAATGAAAAACTGTTTTTT. As protein: CASSLGFNEKLFF.

The V and J genes are TRBV29-1 and TRBJ1-2; D unclear. V was cut by 0 bases and J by 3 bases, with 8 bases left in between. Germline V gene data show CDR1 as SQVTM and CDR2 as ANQGSEA. This CDR3 region has 13 residues. CDR3 sequence: CSVEDLRYYGYTF. In DNA, the CDR3 is TGCAGCGTTGAAGATCTGAGATACTATGGCTACACCTTC.

The chain has TRBV6-5 and TRBJ2-3; D uncertain. CDR1 is MNHEY and CDR2 is SVGAGI in the germline V gene. The CDR3 is 15 residues long. V lost 6 bases and J 6 bases, leaving 19 bases between the germline ends. As DNA, the CDR3 is TGTGCCAGCAGAATACTAAGCACGGATGGGGATACGCAGTATTTT. Its translation: CASRILSTDGDTQYF.

The V and J genes are TRBV20-1 and TRBJ2-1; a possible D gene is TRBD1 (6 bases). The germline V and J ends were trimmed by 7 bases and 5 bases, with 15 bases remaining between them. This CDR3 is built from 13 residues. CDR1 and CDR2 from the germline V gene are DFQATT and SNEGSKA (reference sequence). The CDR3 sequence: CSVSGVYHNEQFF. In DNA form, the CDR3 reads TGCAGTGTTTCAGGGGTCTACCACAATGAGCAGTTCTTC.

J is TRBJ2-1 and V is TRBV28; D perhaps matches TRBD2 (5 bases). The V gene's germline CDR1 is MDHEN and CDR2 SYDVKM. V was shortened by 6 bases and J by 7 bases, with 10 bases between the two germline ends. The CDR3 spans 12 residues. The CDR3 loop reads CASSPRVNEQFF. Written as DNA, the CDR3 is TGTGCCAGCAGCCCGCGGGTTAATGAGCAGTTCTTC.

The V and J genes are TRBV9 and TRBJ2-3; the D is unclear. From germline, CDR1 is SGDLS and CDR2 YYNGEE. This CDR3 spans 15 amino acids. Trimming shortened V by 3 bases and J by 0 bases, and 11 bases separated the two germline ends. The CDR3 coding sequence is TGTGCCAGCAGCGCATGGAGAGATAGCACAGATACGCAGTATTTT. This encodes CASSAWRDSTDTQYF.

The chain combines TRBV4-3 with TRBJ2-2; D is ambiguous. Germline assignment: CDR1 LGHNA and CDR2 YSLEER. This CDR3 has 13 amino acids. V lost 0 bases and J lost 7, with 6 bases in between. CDR3 sequence: CASSQELSGELFF. CDR3 in DNA: TGCGCCAGCAGCCAAGAATTGAGCGGGGAGCTGTTTTTT.

This clonotype was counted between two and nine times. V usage is TRBV7-2 and J usage is TRBJ2-3; no definite D call. Germline V gives CDR1 SGHTA, CDR2 FQGNSA. Between the trimmed V and J ends, which lost 2 bases and 0 bases, there was a span of 9 bases. The CDR3 is 15 amino acids. Here the CDR3 reads CASSLNRQSTDTQYF. CDR3 bases: TGTGCCAGCAGCTTAAATCGGCAAAGCACAGATACGCAGTATTTT.

This clonotype occurred a few times. The chain carries TRBV18 and TRBJ2-5; 9 nucleotides match TRBD2. Germline lookup yields CDR1 KGHSH and CDR2 LQKENI. The CDR3 spans 14 residues. J was trimmed by 11 bases and V by 5 bases; bases with no gene match: 12. CDR3 nucleotides: TGTGCCAGCTCATTGCGGGAGGGCCTATGGGAGCAGTACTTC. The encoded protein is CASSLREGLWEQYF.

The chain has TRBV6-5 and TRBJ2-1, with 8 bases lining up with TRBD2. CDR1 and CDR2 (germline): MNHEY, SVGAGI. This CDR3 comprises 16 residues. J was trimmed by 4 bases and V by 4 bases; bases with no gene match: 9. The CDR3 sequence is CASSSSSGGIYNEQFF. The CDR3, as DNA: TGTGCCAGCAGTTCCTCTTCGGGGGGGATTTACAATGAGCAGTTCTTC.

The rearrangement uses TRBV20-1 and TRBJ1-5; D gene unclear. V dropped 4 bases and J dropped 5 bases, with 12 bases sitting between them. CDR1 DFQATT and CDR2 SNEGSKA come from the germline V gene (reference sequence). This CDR3 is 13 amino acids long. CDR3 protein: CSANRQLDQPQHF. The CDR3 bases are TGCAGTGCTAATCGGCAGTTAGATCAGCCCCAGCATTTT.

The V call is TRBV4-3, the J call TRBJ2-1; no firm D call. This CDR3 spans 12 amino acids. Germline CDR1 and CDR2: LGHNA and YSLEER. With 6 bases removed from V and 7 bases from J, the gap between germline ends came to 10 bases. The CDR3 region has the DNA TGCGCCAGCAGGGATGAAAGGAATGAGCAGTTCTTC. It yields the protein CASRDERNEQFF.

The CDR3 bases are TGCGCCAGCAGCTACCTGACTAGCGGGAGAACGGTGGAGAATGAGCAGTTCTTC. Amino acid sequence: CASSYLTSGRTVENEQFF. The J gene is TRBJ2-1, the V gene TRBV5-1; 12 bases align to TRBD2. Trimming cost V 3 bases and J 7 bases; bases outside gene matches: 14. Germline CDR1 SGHRS, CDR2 YFSETQ. This CDR3 has 18 residues.

This sequence joins TRBV20-1 and TRBJ1-1, with a tentative D call TRBD1 (5 bases). This CDR3 is built from 16 residues. Germline loops: CDR1 DFQATT, CDR2 SNEGSKA (reference sequence). V lost 4 bases, J lost 0 bases, and 18 bases lay in between. In nucleotides, the CDR3 is TGCAGTGCTACGCCCGGGGCCCTGAAAATGAACACTGAAGCTTTCTTT. Protein product: CSATPGALKMNTEAFF.

The rearrangement uses TRBV12-3 or TRBV12-4 and TRBJ2-1, with 8 positions matching TRBD1. The CDR3 contains 16 residues. With V trimmed by 7 bases and J by 0 bases, 8 bases remained unmatched. The CDR3 coding sequence is TGTGCCAGCAAAACAGGGGGGCTTTACTCCTACAATGAGCAGTTCTTC. Amino acid sequence: CASKTGGLYSYNEQFF.